The entry below gives a single T cell receptor (beta chain) sequence along with its context. The data are from a study of blood T cell repertoires in COVID-19. TCRdb's table, derived via immunoSEQ multiplex PCR, lists solely in-frame clones and lacks some. The sample lists about 140,000 clones, over 70% occurring once. Germline V gene data show CDR1 as SQVTM and CDR2 as ANQGSEA. This CDR3 has 13 amino acids. The ends lost 6 bases at V and 1 base at J; junction bases unmatched: 6. The sample consisted of peripheral blood. This sequence originates from a man aged 55 to 70 with active or convalescent COVID-19. The gene calls are TRBV29-1 and TRBJ2-7; 7 bases match TRBD1. DNA for the CDR3: TGCAGCGTCAACAGGGGTGGGTCCTACGAGCAGTACTTC. Protein sequence: CSVNRGGSYEQYF.